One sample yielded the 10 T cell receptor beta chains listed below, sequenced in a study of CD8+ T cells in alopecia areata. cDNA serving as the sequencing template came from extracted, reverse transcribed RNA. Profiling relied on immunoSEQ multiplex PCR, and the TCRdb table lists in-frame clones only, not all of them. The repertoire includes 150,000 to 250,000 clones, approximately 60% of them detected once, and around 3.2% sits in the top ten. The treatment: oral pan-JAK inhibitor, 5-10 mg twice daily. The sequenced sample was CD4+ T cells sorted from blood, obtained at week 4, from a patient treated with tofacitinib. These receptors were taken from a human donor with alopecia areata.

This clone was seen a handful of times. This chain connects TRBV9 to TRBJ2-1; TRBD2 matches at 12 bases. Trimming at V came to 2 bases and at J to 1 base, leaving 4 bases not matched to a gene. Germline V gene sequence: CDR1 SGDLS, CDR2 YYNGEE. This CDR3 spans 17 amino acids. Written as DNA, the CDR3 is TGTGCCAGCAGCGTGGAACTAGCGGGGGGATCCTACAATGAGCAGTTCTTC. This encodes CASSVELAGGSYNEQFF.

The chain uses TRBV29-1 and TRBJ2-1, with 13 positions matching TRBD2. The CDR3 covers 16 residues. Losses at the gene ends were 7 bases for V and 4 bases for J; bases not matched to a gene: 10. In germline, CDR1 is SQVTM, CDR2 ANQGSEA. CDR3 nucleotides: TGCAGCGGCTGGACTAGCGGGGGCACTCGATACAATGAGCAGTTCTTC. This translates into CSGWTSGGTRYNEQFF.

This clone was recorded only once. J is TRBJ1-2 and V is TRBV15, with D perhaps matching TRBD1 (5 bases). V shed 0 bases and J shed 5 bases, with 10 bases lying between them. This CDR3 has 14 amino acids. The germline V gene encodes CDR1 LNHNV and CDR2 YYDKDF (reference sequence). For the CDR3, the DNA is TGTGCCACCAGCAGAGACCGGGGGGATTATGGCTACACCTTC. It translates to CATSRDRGDYGYTF.

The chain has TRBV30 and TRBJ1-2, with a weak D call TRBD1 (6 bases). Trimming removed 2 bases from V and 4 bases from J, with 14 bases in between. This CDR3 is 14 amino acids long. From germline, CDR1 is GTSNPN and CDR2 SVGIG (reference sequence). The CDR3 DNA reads TGTGCCTGGAGTATAGGGGGAATTGGCTATGGCTACACCTTC. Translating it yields CAWSIGGIGYGYTF.

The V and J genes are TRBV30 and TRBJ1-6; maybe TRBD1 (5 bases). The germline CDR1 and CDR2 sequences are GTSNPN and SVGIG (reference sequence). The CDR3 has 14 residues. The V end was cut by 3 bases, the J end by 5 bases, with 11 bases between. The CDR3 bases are TGTGCCTGGAGCGGGCGGACACATAATTCACCCCTCCACTTT. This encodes CAWSGRTHNSPLHF. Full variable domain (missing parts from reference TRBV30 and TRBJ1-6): SQTIHQWPATLVQPVGSPLSLECTVEGTSNPNLYWYRQAAGRGLQLLFYSVGIGQISSEVPQNLSASRPQDRQFILSSKKLLLSDSGFYLCAWSGRTHNSPLHFGNGTRLTVT.

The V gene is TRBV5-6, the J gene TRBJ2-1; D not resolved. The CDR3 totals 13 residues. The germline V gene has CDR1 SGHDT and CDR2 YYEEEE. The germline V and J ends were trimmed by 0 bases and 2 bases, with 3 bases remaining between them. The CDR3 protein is CASSLGAYNEQFF. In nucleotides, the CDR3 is TGTGCCAGCAGCTTGGGAGCCTACAATGAGCAGTTCTTC.

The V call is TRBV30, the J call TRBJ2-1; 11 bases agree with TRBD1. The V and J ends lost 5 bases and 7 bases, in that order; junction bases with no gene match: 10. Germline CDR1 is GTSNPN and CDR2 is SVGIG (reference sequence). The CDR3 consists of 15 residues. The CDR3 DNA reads TGTGCCTGGGGAGAACCAGGACAGGGGGCGAATGAGCAGTTCTTC. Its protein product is CAWGEPGQGANEQFF.

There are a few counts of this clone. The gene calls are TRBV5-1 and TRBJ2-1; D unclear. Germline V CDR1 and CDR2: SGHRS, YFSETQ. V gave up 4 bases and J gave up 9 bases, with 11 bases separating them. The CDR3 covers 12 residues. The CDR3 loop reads CASSLTAREQFF. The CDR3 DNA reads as TGCGCCAGCAGCCTGACGGCTCGTGAGCAGTTCTTC.

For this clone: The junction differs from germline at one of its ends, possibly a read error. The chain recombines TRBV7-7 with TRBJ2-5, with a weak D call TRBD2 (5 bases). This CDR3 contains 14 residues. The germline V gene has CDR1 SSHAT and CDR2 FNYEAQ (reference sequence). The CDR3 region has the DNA TGTGCTAGCAGCTTAAGTCCGGGACAAGAGACCCAGTACTTC. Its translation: CASSLSPGQETQYF. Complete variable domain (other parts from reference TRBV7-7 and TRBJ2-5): GAGVSQSPRYKVTKRGQDVTLRCDPISSHATLYWYQQALGQGPEFLTYFNYEAQPDKSGLPSDRFSAERPEGSISTLTIQRTEQRDSAMYRCASSLSPGQETQYFGPGTRLLVL.

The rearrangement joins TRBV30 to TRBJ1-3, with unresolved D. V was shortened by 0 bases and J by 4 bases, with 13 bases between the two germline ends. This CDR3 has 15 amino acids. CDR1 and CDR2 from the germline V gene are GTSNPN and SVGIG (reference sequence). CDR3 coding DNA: TGTGCCTGGAGTGTTTACCCCTCGGTGGGAAACACCATATATTTT. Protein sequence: CAWSVYPSVGNTIYF.